These T cell receptor beta chains were read from a single sample in a study of shared clonotypes between healthy human individuals. Some clones are missing from TCRdb's copy, which holds only in-frame ones; the method was immunoSEQ multiplex PCR. The data contain approximately 980,000 clones, more than 75% of them seen just once; the ten biggest clones take up about 1.5%. The sequencing sample was made of memory CD4+ T cells sorted from blood. Source of these receptors: a man aged 18 to 35 in good health. Each CDR3 is given with its conserved first and last residue. Each record gives: V gene, CDR3 protein.

v_call: TRBV19
cdr3_aa: CASQGISGNQPQHF

v_call: TRBV5-1
cdr3_aa: CASSLVAGENTEAFF

v_call: TRBV29-1
cdr3_aa: CSAGTTTGKSSAFF

v_call: TRBV5-6
cdr3_aa: CASSSTSGGASYNEQFF

v_call: TRBV5-4
cdr3_aa: CASSLGGQANYGYTF

v_call: TRBV6-5
cdr3_aa: CASRLRAVDNYGYTF

v_call: TRBV5-1
cdr3_aa: CASSFQSSYNSPLHF

v_call: TRBV7-9
cdr3_aa: CASSLMDGYTF

v_call: TRBV28
cdr3_aa: CASRGQGGNEQFF

v_call: TRBV28
cdr3_aa: CASSLFRQMNTEAFF

v_call: TRBV5-4
cdr3_aa: CASSSEARNTEAFF

v_call: TRBV2
cdr3_aa: CASSLSGTSGSGANVLTF

v_call: TRBV30
cdr3_aa: CAWSGLAGTNTGELFF

v_call: TRBV7-2
cdr3_aa: CASSPGQGATYEQYF

v_call: TRBV7-3
cdr3_aa: CASSMIAGYEQYF

v_call: TRBV28
cdr3_aa: CASSPGVVAPEQYF

v_call: TRBV11-2
cdr3_aa: CASSPGLPQYF

v_call: TRBV2
cdr3_aa: CASSGTANQPQHF

v_call: TRBV18
cdr3_aa: CASSPNRDYGYTF

v_call: TRBV28
cdr3_aa: CASSLPSNSGYTF

v_call: TRBV9
cdr3_aa: CASSVQGGRETQYF

v_call: TRBV27
cdr3_aa: CASRSGWTDTQYF

v_call: TRBV5-6
cdr3_aa: CASRPRGEGNSPLHF

v_call: TRBV10-3
cdr3_aa: CAISRDRNTGELFF

v_call: TRBV6-1
cdr3_aa: CASSVSAGGTPLHF

v_call: TRBV6-5
cdr3_aa: CASSRRGVQETQYF

v_call: TRBV30
cdr3_aa: CAWRRGRMGSGANVLTF

v_call: TRBV10-3
cdr3_aa: CATKGTGGFGTGELFF

v_call: TRBV18
cdr3_aa: CASSSGANQPQHF

v_call: TRBV18
cdr3_aa: CASSPWLDSGGYTF

v_call: TRBV7-2
cdr3_aa: CASSRQGADTEAFF

v_call: TRBV4-2
cdr3_aa: CASSQAVSFGRELYEQYF

v_call: TRBV7-9
cdr3_aa: CASSPRTSGGPGAYEQYF

v_call: TRBV5-1
cdr3_aa: CASSRDRDGETQYF

v_call: TRBV5-4
cdr3_aa: CASSAQGSDYGYTF

v_call: TRBV15
cdr3_aa: CATSRQGGSNQPQHF

v_call: TRBV14
cdr3_aa: CASSPLTMTSEAFF

v_call: TRBV5-6
cdr3_aa: CASSLSIQGLAGLNLYF

v_call: TRBV6-1
cdr3_aa: CASIISDLNYGYTF

v_call: TRBV27
cdr3_aa: CATRGRNQQNSPLHF

v_call: TRBV28
cdr3_aa: CASSPRAIYEQYF

v_call: TRBV9
cdr3_aa: CASSVGSRGGTLADTQYF

v_call: TRBV5-1
cdr3_aa: CASSLGPGNTGELFF

v_call: TRBV13
cdr3_aa: CASSGEAGGRAREQYF

v_call: TRBV5-1
cdr3_aa: CASSLGRQEGETQYF

v_call: TRBV5-1
cdr3_aa: CASSLGQGADTQYF

v_call: TRBV11-1
cdr3_aa: CASSPHMNTEAFF

v_call: TRBV5-6
cdr3_aa: CASSPRTGELFF

v_call: TRBV6-6
cdr3_aa: CASSYSGGGEKNIQYF

v_call: TRBV6-4
cdr3_aa: CASSEHLDSPLHF

v_call: TRBV2
cdr3_aa: CASSRRTGGNGYTF

v_call: TRBV29-1
cdr3_aa: CSVDTTGGTHEQYF

v_call: TRBV28
cdr3_aa: CASSLRRVMNTEAFF

v_call: TRBV11-2
cdr3_aa: CASSLAGRGPYGYTF

v_call: TRBV4-1
cdr3_aa: CASSQDGTRADTIYF